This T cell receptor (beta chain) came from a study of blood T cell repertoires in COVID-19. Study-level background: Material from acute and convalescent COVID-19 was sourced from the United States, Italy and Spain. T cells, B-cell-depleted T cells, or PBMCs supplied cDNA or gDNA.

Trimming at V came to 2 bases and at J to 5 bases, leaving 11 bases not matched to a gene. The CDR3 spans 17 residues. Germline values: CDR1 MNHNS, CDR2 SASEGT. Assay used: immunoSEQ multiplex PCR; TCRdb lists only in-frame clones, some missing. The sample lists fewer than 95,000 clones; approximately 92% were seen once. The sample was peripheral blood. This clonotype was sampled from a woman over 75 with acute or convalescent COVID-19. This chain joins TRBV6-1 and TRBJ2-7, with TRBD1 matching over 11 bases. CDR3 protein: CASSEHPPGTGGNEQYF. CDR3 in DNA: TGTGCCAGCAGTGAACATCCCCCCGGGACAGGGGGTAACGAGCAGTACTTC.